What follows are 2 T cell receptor beta chains derived from one specimen sequenced in a study of blood T cell repertoires in COVID-19. Profiled with immunoSEQ multiplex PCR; TCRdb holds only in-frame clones, not every one. The repertoire holds approximately 70,000 clones, with more than 75% as singletons. The sequenced material came from peripheral blood. Every receptor here comes from a human donor in a cohort sampled during active COVID-19.

By sample fraction, this clone is medium-sized. The J gene is TRBJ2-1, the V gene TRBV6-6; 11 bases align to TRBD1. J gave up 6 bases and V 5 bases, and 6 bases lay outside the gene matches. Germline V gene lookup returns CDR1 MNHNY and CDR2 SVGAGI (reference sequence). This CDR3 has 15 residues. The CDR3 DNA sequence: TGTGCCAGCAGTCCTCTGGGGACAGGGGGCAATGAGCAGTTCTTC. Translating it yields CASSPLGTGGNEQFF.

The chain links TRBV2 to TRBJ1-5, with 9 bases identical to TRBD1. The length of the CDR3 is 16 residues. Germline V CDR1 and CDR2: SNHLY, FYNNEI. J gave up 0 bases and V 7 bases, and 7 bases lay outside the gene matches. CDR3 region: CASTSGQGYSNQPQHF. The CDR3 coding sequence is TGTGCCAGCACTTCCGGACAGGGGTATAGCAATCAGCCCCAGCATTTT.